The entry below describes one T cell receptor (beta chain). The method was immunoSEQ multiplex PCR; TCRdb's version includes in-frame clones alone and lacks a portion of them. The data contain just over 200,000 clones, 80% to 90% of them seen just once; the ten biggest clones take up 5% to 6.5%. The CDR3 contains 15 residues. Germline V gene data show CDR1 as SGHRS and CDR2 as YFSETQ. The ends lost 1 base at V and 3 bases at J; junction bases unmatched: 5. The sample originates from a study of blood T cell repertoires in COVID-19. This receptor was taken from a man aged 80 or over with acute or convalescent COVID-19. The V and J genes are TRBV5-1 and TRBJ2-3; 7 bases fit TRBD2. Input material: peripheral blood. CDR3 sequence: CASSLSGGRTDTQYF. The CDR3 bases are TGCGCCAGCAGCTTGAGCGGCGGGAGAACAGATACGCAGTATTTT.